Below, 12 T cell receptor beta chains from the same sample are listed, as sequenced in a study of blood T cell repertoires in COVID-19. TCRdb's table, derived via immunoSEQ multiplex PCR, lists solely in-frame clones and lacks some. The data contain approximately 200,000 clones, around 91% of them seen just once; the ten biggest clones take up around 3.2%. Input material: PBMCs or T cells enriched from blood (not recorded which). The receptor source for this set is a woman in her late teens or twenties in a cohort exposed to, infected with or recovered from COVID-19 (not recorded which).

The chain recombines TRBV12-5 with TRBJ1-5, with D possibly being TRBD1 (5 bases). Trimming removed 6 bases at V and 7 bases at J, with 10 bases between. Germline V gene data show CDR1 as LGHNT and CDR2 as FRNRAP. The CDR3 contains 12 residues. The CDR3 nucleotides read TGTGCTAGTGGACAACAGGAGCAGCCCCAGCATTTT. Protein: CASGQQEQPQHF.

This clone was picked up one time. The chain uses TRBV29-1 and TRBJ1-2; D might be TRBD1 (5 bases). CDR3 size: 13 residues. From germline, CDR1 is SQVTM and CDR2 ANQGSEA. V lost 4 bases, J lost 3 bases, and 12 bases lay in between. The CDR3 region is CSVVAGWDYGYTF. The DNA of the CDR3 is TGCAGCGTTGTTGCAGGGTGGGACTATGGCTACACCTTC. The full variable domain, its missing parts supplied by reference TRBV29-1 and TRBJ1-2, is SAVISQKPSRDICQRGTSLTIQCQVDSQVTMMFWYRQQPGQSLTLIATANQGSEATYESGFVIDKFPISRPNLTFSTLTVSNMSPEDSSIYLCSVVAGWDYGYTFGSGTRLTVV.

The J gene is TRBJ1-2, the V gene TRBV7-9; D perhaps matches TRBD1 (6 bases). Trimming left V 2 bases short and J 4 bases short, with 11 bases between. Germline-derived CDR1 and CDR2 are SEHNR and FQNEAQ (reference sequence). CDR3 length: 14 residues. The CDR3 reads CASSLLETGYGYTF. DNA for the CDR3: TGTGCCAGCAGCTTACTTGAGACAGGCTATGGCTACACCTTC.

This clone was detected once. The chain has TRBV18 and TRBJ1-1, with a tentative D call TRBD1 (6 bases). V lost 4 bases, J lost 3 bases, and 15 bases lay in between. The CDR3 length is 15 residues. Germline V lookup: CDR1 KGHSH, CDR2 LQKENI. The CDR3 loop reads CASSLTDSHYTEAFF. CDR3 DNA sequence: TGTGCCAGCTCACTGACGGACAGTCATTACACTGAAGCTTTCTTT.

V and J are TRBV11-3 and TRBJ1-1, with TRBD1 matching 8 bases. J was trimmed by 4 bases and V by 6 bases; bases with no gene match: 7. The germline V gene has CDR1 SGHNT and CDR2 YENEEA. The CDR3 covers 14 residues. The CDR3 sequence is CASSPRTGLTEAFF. The CDR3, as DNA: TGTGCCAGCAGTCCAAGGACAGGGCTCACTGAAGCTTTCTTT.

J is TRBJ2-7 and V is TRBV11-3; no firm D call. CDR3 length: 13 residues. CDR1 is SGHNT and CDR2 is YENEEA in the germline V gene. Trimming removed 4 bases from V and 5 bases from J, with 12 bases in between. CDR3 residues: CASSSRDSNEQYF. The CDR3 nucleotides read TGTGCCAGCAGCTCACGCGACTCTAACGAGCAGTACTTC.

V gene TRBV18 combines with J gene TRBJ1-6; 8 nucleotides match TRBD1. V was clipped by 1 base and J by 7 bases; unmatched bases: 6. CDR3 length equals 16 residues. Germline loops: CDR1 KGHSH, CDR2 LQKENI. CDR3 DNA: TGTGCCAGCTCACCACTCCCAGGGGGCTCGAATTCACCCCTCCACTTT. Protein: CASSPLPGGSNSPLHF.

The chain has TRBV2 and TRBJ2-3, with 10 bases that match TRBD1. J gave up 5 bases and V 7 bases, and 6 bases lay outside the gene matches. The CDR3 covers 14 residues. Germline CDR1 SNHLY, CDR2 FYNNEI. As DNA, the CDR3 is TGTGCCAGCACCCCGGGACAGGGGTTAGATACGCAGTATTTT. This translates into CASTPGQGLDTQYF.

The rearrangement joins TRBV27 to TRBJ1-1, with D maybe TRBD1 (6 bases). The CDR3 runs 15 residues. Trimming left V 7 bases short and J 5 bases short, with 20 bases between. Germline-derived CDR1 and CDR2 are MNHEY and SMNVEV (reference sequence). The CDR3, as DNA: TGTGCCAGCATCCATACCGGGGGGGGCGATACTGAAGCTTTCTTT. Encoded protein: CASIHTGGGDTEAFF.

This chain connects TRBV9 to TRBJ2-5; 10 bases agree with TRBD2. Germline CDR1 is SGDLS and CDR2 is YYNGEE. V lost 0 bases to trimming and J lost 3 bases; unmatched junction nucleotides: 2. This CDR3 has 15 amino acids. CDR3 DNA: TGTGCCAGCAGCGTAGAAGGGACTAGCGAAGAGACCCAGTACTTC. It codes for CASSVEGTSEETQYF.

The chain joins TRBV9 to TRBJ2-5; 10 nucleotides line up with TRBD2. The V and J ends lost 2 bases and 2 bases, in that order; junction bases with no gene match: 3. Per germline, CDR1 SGDLS and CDR2 YYNGEE. This CDR3 is 15 amino acids long. CDR3 protein: CASSVSGRLQETQYF. In DNA, the CDR3 is TGTGCCAGCAGCGTTAGCGGGAGGCTGCAAGAGACCCAGTACTTC.

The chain couples TRBV29-1 to TRBJ2-1; TRBD2 matches 13 bases. CDR1 and CDR2 from the germline V gene are SQVTM and ANQGSEA. Trimming at V came to 7 bases and at J to 8 bases, leaving 5 bases not matched to a gene. The CDR3 covers 13 residues. The chain's CDR3 is CSEWTSGSDEQFF. The CDR3 DNA reads as TGCAGCGAGTGGACTAGCGGGAGCGATGAGCAGTTCTTC.